One and the same sample provided the 9 T cell receptor beta chains below, sequenced in a study of blood T cell repertoires in COVID-19. The protocol was immunoSEQ multiplex PCR, while the TCRdb copy is restricted to in-frame clones and leaves out a portion. The sample has about 150,000 clones, 70% to 90% seen once; the top ten hold roughly 8%. What was sequenced was peripheral blood. These TCRs come from a woman aged 60 to 75 with COVID-19, enrolled during active disease.

The gene calls are TRBV5-1 and TRBJ1-1; TRBD1 might be the D (6 bases). The CDR3 is 14 amino acids. Germline V gives CDR1 SGHRS, CDR2 YFSETQ. Trimming pared 2 bases from V and 8 bases from J, leaving 16 bases between. CDR3 nucleotide sequence: TGCGCCAGCAGCTTTAGGGGGGGCGCGGAGGAAGCTTTCTTT. This translates into CASSFRGGAEEAFF. Looking up the rest from reference TRBV5-1 and TRBJ1-1 gives the full variable domain: KAGVTQTPRYLIKTRGQQVTLSCSPISGHRSVSWYQQTPGQGLQFLFEYFSETQRNKGNFPGRFSGRQFSNSRSEMNVSTLELGDSALYLCASSFRGGAEEAFFGQGTRLTVV.

Only a few counts were recorded for this clone. V is TRBV11-2 and J is TRBJ2-5; D is undetermined. Trimming removed 5 bases at V and 5 bases at J, with 9 bases between. This CDR3 has 12 residues. The germline V gene has CDR1 SGHAT and CDR2 FQNNGV. Here the CDR3 reads CASSPLRETQYF. The DNA for the CDR3 is TGTGCCAGCAGCCCGTTGAGGGAGACCCAGTACTTC.

The J gene is TRBJ2-7, the V gene TRBV7-7, with 9 bases identical to TRBD2. This CDR3 spans 15 amino acids. In germline, CDR1 is SSHAT, CDR2 FNYEAQ (reference sequence). Trimming at V came to 5 bases and at J to 7 bases, leaving 12 bases not matched to a gene. The CDR3 region is CASSPVAGAGGEQYF. As DNA, the CDR3 is TGTGCCAGCAGCCCCGTAGCGGGGGCCGGGGGGGAGCAGTACTTC.

The genes are TRBV25-1 and TRBJ2-7, with 9 bases lining up with TRBD1. The germline V gene has CDR1 MGHDK and CDR2 SYGVNS. The length of the CDR3 is 17 residues. V lost 2 bases and J lost 0; bases outside the gene matches: 8. CDR3 region: CASSEPTGGRTSYEQYF. The CDR3 nucleotides read TGTGCCAGCAGTGAACCGACAGGGGGTAGGACCTCCTACGAGCAGTACTTC.

This chain uses TRBV5-4 with TRBJ2-7; TRBD2 matches at 10 bases. This CDR3 is 15 amino acids long. The V gene end was trimmed by 0 bases and the J gene end by 7 bases; junction bases not matched to a gene: 7. Germline lookup yields CDR1 SGHNT and CDR2 YYREEE (reference sequence). In DNA form, the CDR3 reads TGTGCCAGCAGCTTGGTGGCTAGCGGGGGTGAAGAGCAGTACTTC. This encodes CASSLVASGGEEQYF.

V is TRBV11-1 and J is TRBJ2-4, with 8 bases identical to TRBD2. Trimming at V came to 5 bases and at J to 0 bases, leaving 6 bases not matched to a gene. The CDR3 is made up of 16 amino acids. CDR1 and CDR2 from the germline V gene are SGHAT and FQDESV (reference sequence). The CDR3 DNA is TGTGCCAGCAGCCCGGCTAGCGGGCTAGCCAAAAACATTCAGTACTTC. It specifies CASSPASGLAKNIQYF. Full variable domain (remainder filled in from reference TRBV11-1 and TRBJ2-4): EAEVAQSPRYKITEKSQAVAFWCDPISGHATLYWYRQILGQGPELLVQFQDESVVDDSQLPKDRFSAERLKGVDSTLKIQPAELGDSAMYLCASSPASGLAKNIQYFGAGTRLSVL.

This chain joins TRBV11-2 and TRBJ2-1, with a weak D call TRBD2 (7 bases). CDR1 SGHAT and CDR2 FQNNGV come from the germline V gene. V shed 5 bases and J shed 7 bases, with 18 bases lying between them. The CDR3 sequence is 15 residues long. The CDR3: CASSLIGGGNNEQFF. For the CDR3, the DNA is TGTGCCAGCAGCCTGATAGGGGGGGGGAATAATGAGCAGTTCTTC.

The chain uses TRBV29-1 and TRBJ2-2, with TRBD1 as a possible D gene (5 bases). This CDR3 spans 14 amino acids. Per the germline V gene, CDR1 is SQVTM and CDR2 is ANQGSEA. Trimming removed 7 bases from V and 1 base from J, with 13 bases in between. CDR3 residues: CSARTIGNTGELFF. For the CDR3, the DNA is TGCAGCGCCAGGACAATAGGGAACACCGGGGAGCTGTTTTTT.

The chain links TRBV2 to TRBJ2-7; weak D call: TRBD1 (5 bases). The V gene lost 6 bases and the J gene lost 3 bases, with 9 bases spanning the gap. Germline values: CDR1 SNHLY, CDR2 FYNNEI. CDR3 length equals 12 residues. The CDR3, as DNA: TGTGCCAGCAGGGCCGACAGCTACGAGCAGTACTTC. The encoded protein is CASRADSYEQYF.